Each of the 15 T cell receptor beta chains below was sequenced from the same sample in a study of T cell changes during pregnancy in multiple sclerosis. Assay used: immunoSEQ multiplex PCR; TCRdb lists only in-frame clones, some missing. The table lists around 97,000 clones, about 91% of them singletons. The sequencing used peripheral blood, collected after pregnancy. These receptors came from a female donor with multiple sclerosis, enrolled in a pregnancy study.

The chain carries TRBV28 and TRBJ1-2, with a weak D call TRBD1 (6 bases). The V and J ends lost 1 base and 8 bases respectively, with 11 bases between them. Germline CDR1 and CDR2: MDHEN and SYDVKM. The CDR3 is 13 residues long. The CDR3 spells CASSLSTGYGYTF. The CDR3 DNA reads as TGTGCCAGCAGTTTATCCACAGGGTACGGCTACACCTTC.

This clone has more than one count but fewer than ten. The rearrangement links TRBV30 to TRBJ1-1; a possible D gene is TRBD1 (6 bases). The V gene's germline CDR1 is GTSNPN and CDR2 SVGIG (reference sequence). The CDR3 sequence is 15 residues long. V gave up 3 bases and J gave up 3 bases, with 17 bases separating them. The CDR3 nucleotides read TGTGCCTGGAGAGTCGGGGGGCTAATGGACACTGAAGCTTTCTTT. Its protein product is CAWRVGGLMDTEAFF.

The J gene is TRBJ2-7, the V gene TRBV6-1; 9 bases fit TRBD2. The V gene end was trimmed by 0 bases and the J gene end by 5 bases; junction bases not matched to a gene: 5. CDR3 length: 15 residues. Germline V lookup: CDR1 MNHNS, CDR2 SASEGT. The CDR3 DNA is TGTGCCAGCAGTGAAGCGCGGGGGGGCGAGAACGAGCAGTACTTC. Translated: CASSEARGGENEQYF.

This clone was seen only once. The chain combines TRBV4-2 with TRBJ2-6; 7 bases align to TRBD1. This CDR3 region has 17 residues. CDR1 LGHNA and CDR2 YNFKEQ come from the germline V gene. Germline trimming cut 0 bases from V and 1 base from J; bases unmatched to any gene: 3. The CDR3 here is CASSQEARGSGANVLTF. The CDR3, as DNA: TGTGCCAGCAGCCAAGAGGCCAGGGGGTCTGGGGCCAACGTCCTGACTTTC.

The chain recombines TRBV9 with TRBJ2-2, with 7 bases identical to TRBD1. Germline CDR1 is SGDLS and CDR2 is YYNGEE. There are 18 residues in the CDR3. With V trimmed by 4 bases and J by 1 base, 13 bases remained unmatched. The CDR3 here is CASSPHPPTGVNTGELFF. CDR3 DNA sequence: TGTGCCAGCAGCCCTCATCCACCTACAGGGGTGAACACCGGGGAGCTGTTTTTT.

CDR3 DNA sequence: TGTGCCAGCAGCTCTCCTAGCGGGGGGGCAGATACGCAGTATTTT. Protein sequence: CASSSPSGGADTQYF. This chain joins TRBV7-2 and TRBJ2-3, with TRBD2 identical over 12 bases. V gave up 4 bases and J gave up 4 bases; unmatched junction bases: 3. The CDR3 contains 15 residues. Germline CDR1 is SGHTA and CDR2 is FQGNSA. The complete variable domain, with remaining parts taken from reference TRBV7-2 and TRBJ2-3, reads GAGVSQSPSNKVTEKGKDVELRCDPISGHTALYWYRQSLGQGLEFLIYFQGNSAPDKSGLPSDRFSAERTGGSVSTLTIQRTQQEDSAVYLCASSSPSGGADTQYFGPGTRLTVL.

This chain links TRBV7-9 with TRBJ2-2, with D possibly matching TRBD1 (5 bases). The CDR3 extends over 14 amino acids. CDR1 and CDR2 (germline): SEHNR, FQNEAQ (reference sequence). The ends were cut back, 4 bases at V and 0 bases at J, with 6 bases in the middle. The CDR3 reads CASSYRSNTGELFF. Written as DNA, the CDR3 is TGTGCCAGCAGCTACAGGTCGAACACCGGGGAGCTGTTTTTT. The full variable domain, in which reference TRBV7-9 and TRBJ2-2 provide the parts outside the CDR3, is DTGVSQNPRHKITKRGQNVTFRCDPISEHNRLYWYRQTLGQGPEFLTYFQNEAQLEKSRLLSDRFSAERPKGSFSTLEIQRTEQGDSAMYLCASSYRSNTGELFFGEGSRLTVL.

The rearrangement joins TRBV11-2 to TRBJ1-3; 8 bases line up with TRBD1. The CDR3 loop spans 15 amino acids. Per germline, CDR1 SGHAT and CDR2 FQNNGV. Trimming cost V 5 bases and J 3 bases; bases outside gene matches: 6. Written as DNA, the CDR3 is TGTGCCAGCAGCCCCCGACAGGGGTTTGGAAACACCATATATTTT. Protein product: CASSPRQGFGNTIYF. Full variable domain (missing parts from reference TRBV11-2 and TRBJ1-3): EAGVAQSPRYKIIEKRQSVAFWCNPISGHATLYWYQQILGQGPKLLIQFQNNGVVDDSQLPKDRFSAERLKGVDSTLKIQPAKLEDSAVYLCASSPRQGFGNTIYFGEGSWLTVV.

The CDR3, as DNA: TGTGCCAGCAGTGAACCGAGGACAGTCGTGGGCTACACCTTC. It specifies CASSEPRTVVGYTF. This sequence joins TRBV2 and TRBJ1-2; D is possibly TRBD1 (6 bases). Trimming shortened V by 2 bases and J by 8 bases, and 15 bases separated the two germline ends. The CDR3 contains 14 residues. The V gene's germline CDR1 is SNHLY and CDR2 FYNNEI.

V usage is TRBV6-6 and J usage is TRBJ2-7, with D perhaps TRBD2 (7 bases). Germline V gene lookup returns CDR1 MNHNY and CDR2 SVGAGI (reference sequence). With 5 bases removed from V and 0 bases from J, the gap between germline ends came to 11 bases. CDR3 size: 14 residues. CDR3: CASSKGGGSYEQYF. CDR3 coding DNA: TGTGCCAGCAGTAAGGGAGGGGGCTCCTACGAGCAGTACTTC.

The chain joins TRBV4-3 to TRBJ1-4; 9 bases map to TRBD1. The CDR3 is 16 amino acids. V gave up 0 bases and J gave up 8 bases; unmatched junction bases: 7. Per the germline V gene, CDR1 is LGHNA and CDR2 is YSLEER. The DNA of the CDR3 is TGCGCCAGCAGCCAAGATCTGGGGACAGGGCTAGAAAAACTGTTTTTT. Its translation: CASSQDLGTGLEKLFF.

The V and J genes are TRBV2 and TRBJ2-7; tentatively, D is TRBD2 (6 bases). The germline V gene encodes CDR1 SNHLY and CDR2 FYNNEI. V was cut by 4 bases and J by 3 bases, with 13 bases left in between. CDR3 length: 14 amino acids. The CDR3 reads CASSAGESRYEQYF. The CDR3 DNA reads as TGTGCCAGCAGTGCGGGGGAGAGTCGCTACGAGCAGTACTTC.

The chain carries TRBV2 and TRBJ2-5, with TRBD2 matching 8 bases. J was trimmed by 2 bases and V by 3 bases; bases with no gene match: 11. Germline V gives CDR1 SNHLY, CDR2 FYNNEI. CDR3 length equals 17 residues. The CDR3 here is CASSDKIAGFPQETQYF. The CDR3 region has the DNA TGTGCCAGCAGTGATAAAATAGCGGGGTTTCCTCAAGAGACCCAGTACTTC.

The chain uses TRBV19 and TRBJ1-2; D is uncertain. This CDR3 spans 14 amino acids. V was clipped by 6 bases and J by 2 bases, with 13 bases between them. CDR1 and CDR2 from the germline V gene are LNHDA and SQIVND (reference sequence). This chain's CDR3 is CASSLTHKNYGYTF. The CDR3, as DNA: TGTGCCAGTAGCCTTACCCACAAGAACTATGGCTACACCTTC.

This chain uses TRBV30 with TRBJ2-7, with D perhaps matching TRBD2 (6 bases). There are 12 residues in the CDR3. Deletions cut 7 bases from V and 3 bases from J, with 13 bases between. Germline V CDR1 and CDR2: GTSNPN, SVGIG (reference sequence). The CDR3 loop is CASTRGLYEQYF. The CDR3 coding sequence is TGTGCCTCTACTAGGGGACTCTACGAGCAGTACTTC.